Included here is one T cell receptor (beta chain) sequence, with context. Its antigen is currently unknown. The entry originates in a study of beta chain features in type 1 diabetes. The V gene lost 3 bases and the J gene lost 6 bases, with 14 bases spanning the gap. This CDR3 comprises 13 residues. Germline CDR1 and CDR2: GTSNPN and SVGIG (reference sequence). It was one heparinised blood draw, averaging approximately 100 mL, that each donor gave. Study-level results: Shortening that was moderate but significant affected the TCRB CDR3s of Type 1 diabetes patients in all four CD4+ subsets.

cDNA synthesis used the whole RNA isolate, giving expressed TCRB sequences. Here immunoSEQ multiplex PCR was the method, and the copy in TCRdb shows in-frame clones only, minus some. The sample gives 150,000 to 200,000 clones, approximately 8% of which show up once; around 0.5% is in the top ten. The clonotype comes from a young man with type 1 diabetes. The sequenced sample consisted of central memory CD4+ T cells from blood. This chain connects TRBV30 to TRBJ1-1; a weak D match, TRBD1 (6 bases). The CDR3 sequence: CAWSRSRTAEAFF. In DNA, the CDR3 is TGTGCCTGGAGCCGGTCCAGGACAGCTGAAGCTTTCTTT.